Given below is one TCR beta chain in context. Its antigen remains unidentified. The treatment denotes: roughly 20 received Ad26.COV2.S at low or high dose, single or two shots; about five received placebo; per-sample allocation not given. Collection of the samples took place on day 63 after the first injection of vaccine or placebo. Wuhan-strain spike was delivered by a replication-incompetent Ad26 vector. Sequencing was performed with immunoSEQ multiplex PCR; in TCRdb, only in-frame clones are kept and a portion is missing. This table has 200,000 to 300,000 clones, around nine tenths appearing once. Germline V gene data show CDR1 as MNHEY and CDR2 as SVGEGT. CDR3 size: 15 residues. Unmatched junction bases numbered 6, after V lost 4 bases and J lost 8 bases. The data originate from a study of Ad26.COV2.S vaccination and SARS-CoV-2 variants. Study results and caveats: Reported post-vaccination CD8+ and CD4+ T cell responses to spike showed substantial breadth.

This receptor was identified in a person aged 18-65 years who received the Ad26.COV2.S COVID-19 vaccine or a placebo. The chain uses TRBV6-2 or TRBV6-3 and TRBJ2-1, with TRBD1 matching 12 bases. This material consisted of peripheral blood, taken in a trial of Ad26.COV2.S vaccine versus placebo. In DNA, the CDR3 is TGTGCCAGCAGTTTTTCCGGGACAGGGGGCGATGAGCAGTTCTTC. Translating it yields CASSFSGTGGDEQFF.